This entry features one T cell receptor (beta chain) sequence. The entry originates in a study of blood T cell repertoires in COVID-19. Looked up from germline, CDR1 is SGHKS and CDR2 is YYEKEE (reference sequence). There are 15 residues in the CDR3. After removal of 4 bases from V and 4 bases from J, the junction contained 9 bases not matched to a gene. The protocol was immunoSEQ multiplex PCR, while the TCRdb copy is restricted to in-frame clones and leaves out a portion. The sample yields 270,000 or so clones, more than 75% seen once. This rearrangement joins TRBV5-5 to TRBJ1-2; 8 positions agree with TRBD1. This TCR came from a woman aged 40 to 55 with acute COVID-19. What was sequenced was PBMCs or T cells enriched from blood (not recorded which). CDR3 DNA sequence: TGTGCCAGCAGCCTTTCAGGGGGCAATAGCTATGGCTACACCTTC. The encoded protein is CASSLSGGNSYGYTF.